The 29 T cell receptor beta chains below come from one sample, sequenced in a study of blood T cell repertoires in COVID-19. Repertoires were generated with immunoSEQ multiplex PCR, while TCRdb's copy carries only in-frame clones and drops some. The data hold fewer than 250,000 clones, with roughly 84% observed a single time. The specimen was peripheral blood. These receptors all come from a woman aged 50 to 60 with acute or convalescent COVID-19.

The CDR3 loop is CASSDSIHRSESGNTIYF. Here the CDR3 DNA reads TGTGCCAGCAGTGACTCGATACACAGGTCGGAATCTGGAAACACCATATATTTT. The chain couples TRBV6-4 to TRBJ1-3; D might be TRBD1 (5 bases). Trimming removed 0 bases at V and 1 base at J, with 16 bases between. CDR1 and CDR2 from the germline V gene are MRHNA and SNTAGT. The CDR3 contains 18 residues.

CDR3 in amino acids: CAWRTLAGGTDTQYF. CDR3 bases: TGTGCCTGGAGGACACTAGCGGGAGGCACAGATACGCAGTATTTT. This sequence joins TRBV30 and TRBJ2-3; 11 bases fit TRBD2. Germline V gives CDR1 GTSNPN, CDR2 SVGIG (reference sequence). Unmatched junction bases numbered 3, after V lost 3 bases and J lost 1 base. The CDR3 consists of 15 residues.

A single count supports this clone. The chain is built from TRBV6-2 or TRBV6-3 and TRBJ2-7; a weak D match, TRBD2 (5 bases). Germline assignment: CDR1 MNHEY and CDR2 SVGEGT. The CDR3 is 16 amino acids. Trimming shortened V by 2 bases and J by 0 bases, and 14 bases separated the two germline ends. CDR3: CASSYRVARSSYEQYF. The DNA for the CDR3 is TGTGCCAGCAGTTACAGAGTAGCGAGGAGCTCCTACGAGCAGTACTTC.

This clone was found a few times. The rearrangement joins TRBV5-4 to TRBJ1-2, with 12 bases matching TRBD1. V gave up 5 bases and J gave up 3 bases; unmatched junction bases: 5. Germline V CDR1 and CDR2: SGHNT, YYREEE (reference sequence). The CDR3 has 15 amino acids. DNA for the CDR3: TGTGCCAGCAGGCCGGGACAGGGGGCCCACTATGGCTACACCTTC. Protein: CASRPGQGAHYGYTF.

This clone was found once. The CDR3 nucleotides are TGCAGCGTAGACAGGGGGCCGAGCACCGGGGAGCTGTTTTTT. Its protein is CSVDRGPSTGELFF. The chain combines TRBV29-1 with TRBJ2-2; 10 nucleotides agree with TRBD1. Germline CDR1 SQVTM, CDR2 ANQGSEA. The CDR3 has 14 residues. The V segment lost 6 bases and the J segment 4 bases; nucleotides outside the gene matches: 5.

This clone was detected only a few times. The chain recombines TRBV5-4 with TRBJ1-5; D perhaps matches TRBD1 (6 bases). There are 14 residues in the CDR3. In germline, CDR1 is SGHNT, CDR2 YYREEE (reference sequence). V was pared by 2 bases and J by 3 bases, with 9 bases between. The DNA of the CDR3 is TGTGCCAGCAGCTTAGGGGGTCCCAATCAGCCCCAGCATTTT. It codes for CASSLGGPNQPQHF.

The CDR3 loop is CASSLVGGNEKLFF. CDR3 bases: TGCGCCAGCAGCCTAGTGGGAGGTAATGAAAAACTGTTTTTT. V and J are TRBV5-1 and TRBJ1-4; D is unresolved. The germline gives CDR1 SGHRS, CDR2 YFSETQ. V was cut by 4 bases and J by 4 bases, with 11 bases left in between. CDR3 size: 14 residues. The full variable domain, with the rest looked up from reference TRBV5-1 and TRBJ1-4, is KAGVTQTPRYLIKTRGQQVTLSCSPISGHRSVSWYQQTPGQGLQFLFEYFSETQRNKGNFPGRFSGRQFSNSRSEMNVSTLELGDSALYLCASSLVGGNEKLFFGSGTQLSVL.

The chain recombines TRBV3-1 (or the pseudogene TRBV3-2) with TRBJ2-1, with 12 bases that match TRBD2. After removal of 0 bases from V and 5 bases from J, the junction contained 2 bases not matched to a gene. CDR1 is LGHDT and CDR2 is YNNKEL in the germline V gene (reference sequence). The CDR3 length is 16 residues. The CDR3 reads CASSQDLAGGHNEQFF. The CDR3 nucleotides are TGTGCCAGCAGCCAAGACCTAGCGGGGGGGCACAATGAGCAGTTCTTC.

The chain joins TRBV30 to TRBJ1-4; TRBD1 is a possible D gene (6 bases). The CDR3 has 14 amino acids. Germline V gene sequence: CDR1 GTSNPN, CDR2 SVGIG (reference sequence). The V end was cut by 0 bases, the J end by 9 bases, with 14 bases between. The CDR3 bases are TGTGCCTGGAGTGTGGCGGGGGGCGGTAAAAAACTGTTTTTT. Its protein is CAWSVAGGGKKLFF.

The chain combines TRBV27 with TRBJ2-1; 11 bases are shared with TRBD2. This CDR3 spans 20 amino acids. Unmatched junction bases numbered 13, after V lost 3 bases and J lost 0 bases. CDR1 is MNHEY, CDR2 SMNVEV, per germline (reference sequence). CDR3 DNA sequence: TGTGCCAGCAGTTTCCAAACCCCCGGGACTAGCGGATACTCCTACAATGAGCAGTTCTTC. It codes for CASSFQTPGTSGYSYNEQFF.

This chain connects TRBV19 to TRBJ2-3, with TRBD2 identical over 8 bases. J was trimmed by 2 bases and V by 6 bases; bases with no gene match: 10. Looked up from germline, CDR1 is LNHDA and CDR2 is SQIVND (reference sequence). CDR3 length: 16 residues. The CDR3 reads CASSETSVVYTDTQYF. Written as DNA, the CDR3 is TGTGCCAGTAGCGAGACTAGCGTGGTTTACACAGATACGCAGTATTTT. The full variable domain, with the rest looked up from reference TRBV19 and TRBJ2-3, is DGGITQSPKYLFRKEGQNVTLSCEQNLNHDAMYWYRQDPGQGLRLIYYSQIVNDFQKGDIAEGYSVSREKKESFPLTVTSAQKNPTAFYLCASSETSVVYTDTQYFGPGTRLTVL.

This clone was observed once. V gene TRBV3-1 (or the pseudogene TRBV3-2) combines with J gene TRBJ1-3, with D maybe TRBD1 (5 bases). The V and J ends lost 4 bases and 6 bases respectively, with 19 bases between them. Germline CDR1 LGHDT, CDR2 YNNKEL (reference sequence). The CDR3 is 16 residues long. The CDR3 DNA is TGTGCCAGCAGCCTAAAAGGGACTAAGCGAGAAAACACCATATATTTT. It is translated as CASSLKGTKRENTIYF.

The genes are TRBV7-8 and TRBJ1-2, with 10 positions matching TRBD1. From germline, CDR1 is SGHVS and CDR2 FQNEAQ. V lost 5 bases, J lost 8 bases, and 2 bases stayed unmatched. The length of the CDR3 is 12 residues. DNA of the CDR3: TGTGCCAGCAGCCGACAGGGGGCAGGCTACACCTTC. Protein sequence: CASSRQGAGYTF. Complete variable domain (other parts from reference TRBV7-8 and TRBJ1-2): GAGVSQSPRYKVAKRGQDVALRCDPISGHVSLFWYQQALGQGPEFLTYFQNEAQLDKSGLPSDRFFAERPEGSVSTLKIQRTQQEDSAVYLCASSRQGAGYTFGSGTRLTVV.

This clone has a handful of counts. J is TRBJ2-7 and V is TRBV27; 12 nucleotides match TRBD2. V shed 3 bases and J 4 bases; nucleotides not matched to a gene: 1. From germline, CDR1 is MNHEY and CDR2 SMNVEV (reference sequence). This CDR3 spans 14 amino acids. CDR3 coding DNA: TGTGCCAGCAGTTTGACTAGCGGGGGATACGAGCAGTACTTC. Its protein is CASSLTSGGYEQYF.

The V gene is TRBV14, the J gene TRBJ2-1; 9 positions agree with TRBD2. CDR3 length: 16 amino acids. The germline V gene encodes CDR1 SGHDN and CDR2 FVKESK. Trimming took 3 bases from V and 6 from J; bases not matched to a gene: 9. The CDR3 region is CASSQRLAGSRNEQFF. DNA of the CDR3: TGTGCCAGCAGCCAGAGGCTAGCGGGATCTCGCAATGAGCAGTTCTTC.

CDR3: CASSSPRGMISTGELFF. The CDR3 DNA reads TGTGCCAGCAGTTCACCCCGGGGGATGATAAGCACCGGGGAGCTGTTTTTT. The chain joins TRBV28 to TRBJ2-2, with D tentatively TRBD2 (6 bases). The germline CDR1 and CDR2 sequences are MDHEN and SYDVKM. V was pared by 4 bases and J by 4 bases, with 19 bases between. This CDR3 spans 17 amino acids.

A word on this clone: Sequence at one end of the junction differs from germline and may be a read error. The chain recombines TRBV15 with TRBJ2-1; TRBD2 matches 9 bases. Germline V CDR1 and CDR2: LNHNV, YYDKDF (reference sequence). The CDR3 length is 15 residues. The CDR3 loop is CATRRGGGGADEQFF. For the CDR3, the DNA is TGTGCCACCAGGAGAGGGGGCGGGGGGGCGGATGAGCAGTTCTTC.

The J gene is TRBJ1-2, the V gene TRBV5-6; 8 nucleotides agree with TRBD1. After removal of 3 bases from V and 6 bases from J, the junction contained 7 bases not matched to a gene. Looked up from germline, CDR1 is SGHDT and CDR2 is YYEEEE. The CDR3 consists of 14 residues. DNA of the CDR3: TGTGCCAGCAGCTGGACGGGACAGGTCAATGGCTACACCTTC. This encodes CASSWTGQVNGYTF.

The gene calls are TRBV28 and TRBJ1-1; 8 bases are a match to TRBD1. Germline V lookup: CDR1 MDHEN, CDR2 SYDVKM. J gave up 8 bases and V 4 bases, and 6 bases lay outside the gene matches. The CDR3 loop spans 13 amino acids. CDR3 sequence (DNA): TGTGCCAGCAGTTCCTTGGACAGGGAGGAAGCTTTCTTT. Residues: CASSSLDREEAFF.

Only one count was recorded for this clone. The rearrangement joins TRBV6-6 to TRBJ2-5; 7 nucleotides line up with TRBD1. CDR3 length equals 15 residues. Germline loops: CDR1 MNHNY, CDR2 SVGAGI (reference sequence). Trimming removed 1 base from V and 3 bases from J; junction bases left unmatched: 5. Written as DNA, the CDR3 is TGTGCCAGCAGTTACTTGGACAGGCCGAAAGAGACCCAGTACTTC. This translates into CASSYLDRPKETQYF.

The chain carries TRBV7-2 and TRBJ1-2; TRBD1 matches 10 bases. V shed 0 bases and J 2 bases; nucleotides not matched to a gene: 3. This CDR3 is built from 16 residues. Germline CDR1 is SGHTA and CDR2 is FQGNSA. The CDR3 here is CASSLADRGQNYGYTF. The CDR3 DNA sequence: TGTGCCAGCAGCTTAGCCGACAGGGGGCAAAACTATGGCTACACCTTC.

The chain couples TRBV27 to TRBJ2-1, with 7 bases lining up with TRBD1. CDR3 length: 15 residues. Germline-derived CDR1 and CDR2 are MNHEY and SMNVEV (reference sequence). V shed 2 bases, J shed 2 bases, and the junction held 3 bases outside the gene matches. The CDR3 spells CASSLEGAAYNEQFF. The CDR3 DNA reads TGTGCCAGCAGTTTAGAGGGGGCGGCCTACAATGAGCAGTTCTTC.

The V and J genes are TRBV4-3 and TRBJ2-3; 11 positions match TRBD2. J gave up 3 bases and V 3 bases, and 11 bases lay outside the gene matches. The length of the CDR3 is 18 residues. Germline-derived CDR1 and CDR2 are LGHNA and YSLEER. CDR3 region: CASSHFQTSGENTDTQYF. Written as DNA, the CDR3 is TGCGCCAGCAGCCATTTCCAGACTAGCGGGGAGAATACAGATACGCAGTATTTT.

The rearrangement joins TRBV4-1 to TRBJ2-2, with TRBD1 identical over 9 bases. Germline V gene data show CDR1 as MGHRA and CDR2 as YSYEKL. The CDR3 sequence is 15 residues long. With 8 bases clipped from V and 8 bases from J, the junction kept 12 bases outside the gene matches. CDR3 sequence: CASLSGQGRTGELFF. In DNA form, the CDR3 reads TGCGCCAGCCTGAGCGGACAGGGGAGGACTGGGGAGCTGTTTTTT.

Only one count was recorded for this clone. Other DNA sequences from this sample encode an identical CDR3 as well. This chain uses TRBV7-9 with TRBJ2-7, with TRBD1 identical over 10 bases. The trim removed 5 bases at V and 4 bases at J, leaving 5 bases unmatched. Germline V CDR1 and CDR2: SEHNR, FQNEAQ (reference sequence). The CDR3 is 14 residues long. CDR3 loop: CASSPGDRGYEQYF. The DNA of the CDR3 is TGTGCCAGCAGCCCGGGGGACAGGGGTTACGAGCAGTACTTC.

The CDR3: CASSLGTTGRAYEQYF. The CDR3 nucleotides read TGCGCCAGCAGCCTAGGGACCACCGGGAGGGCCTACGAGCAGTACTTC. J is TRBJ2-7 and V is TRBV4-1, with TRBD2 identical over 8 bases. CDR3 length: 16 amino acids. Germline V gives CDR1 MGHRA, CDR2 YSYEKL. J was trimmed by 2 bases and V by 4 bases; bases with no gene match: 10.

This chain joins TRBV5-1 and TRBJ1-2; the D gene is possibly TRBD1 (5 bases). The CDR3 is made up of 13 amino acids. CDR1 and CDR2 from the germline V gene are SGHRS and YFSETQ. Between the trimmed V and J ends, which lost 0 bases and 8 bases, there was a span of 11 bases. The CDR3 spells CASSLAGERGYTF. In DNA form, the CDR3 reads TGCGCCAGCAGCTTGGCGGGGGAAAGGGGCTACACCTTC.

V is TRBV6-6 and J is TRBJ2-1, with D maybe TRBD1 (6 bases). Looked up from germline, CDR1 is MNHNY and CDR2 is SVGAGI (reference sequence). V lost 0 bases, J lost 6 bases, and 9 bases lay in between. This CDR3 contains 14 residues. The CDR3 sequence is CASSYSGAGNEQFF. CDR3 bases: TGTGCCAGCAGTTACTCGGGGGCGGGCAATGAGCAGTTCTTC.

The chain has TRBV3-1 (or the pseudogene TRBV3-2) and TRBJ1-3; tentative D call: TRBD1 (5 bases). The CDR3 consists of 18 residues. Germline-derived CDR1 and CDR2 are LGHDT and YNNKEL (reference sequence). V was shortened by 2 bases and J by 0 bases, with 17 bases between the two germline ends. CDR3 nucleotides: TGTGCCAGCAGCCAAAAAGTAAGGGGCGGGAGCTCTGGAAACACCATATATTTT. It translates to CASSQKVRGGSSGNTIYF.